Presented here are 31 T cell receptor beta chains from one specimen sequenced in a study of CD8+CD57+ T cells in acquired aplastic anemia. Genomic DNA constituted the template upon which TCR beta VDJ and CDR3 profiling was performed. TCRdb analysed the reads with MiXCR anew, one entry per CDR3 protein. The sample contains hundreds of thousands of distinct CDR3 sequences, 65% to 80% of which appear only once. Sequences were obtained from sorted CD4+, CD8+, or CD8+CD57+ T cells (not recorded which) from PBMCs. These receptors were obtained from a human donor in good health, serving as a control.

This clonotype was detected ten times or more. The V gene is TRBV9, the J gene TRBJ2-3; D is possibly TRBD2 (6 bases). From germline, CDR1 is SGDLS and CDR2 YYNGEE. This CDR3 is built from 14 residues. The ends were cut back, 1 base at V and 2 bases at J, with 8 bases in the middle. CDR3 sequence reads: CASSVRDFTDTQYF. The CDR3, as DNA: TGTGCCAGCAGCGTACGGGACTTCACAGATACGCAGTATTTT.

Many counts were recorded for this clonotype. This chain joins TRBV6-4 and TRBJ1-1; no definite D call. The CDR3 contains 13 residues. Trimming removed 3 bases at V and 2 bases at J, with 7 bases between. Germline V gene sequence: CDR1 MRHNA, CDR2 SNTAGT. CDR3 in amino acids: CASSEAPNTEAFF. The CDR3 region has the DNA TGTGCCAGCAGTGAGGCCCCAAACACTGAAGCTTTCTTT.

Worth noting for this clonotype: Its ends do not fully match the called genes, so a read error is possible. The chain has TRBV6-5 and TRBJ1-1, with TRBD1 matching over 10 bases. This CDR3 is built from 15 residues. Germline V gene lookup returns CDR1 MNHEY and CDR2 SVGAGI. CDR3 coding DNA: TGTGCCAGCAGTGGGACAGGGGTAATAGACACTGAAGCTCTCTTT. Translated: CASSGTGVIDTEALF.

The rearrangement uses TRBV18 and TRBJ1-4, with 8 bases matching TRBD1. The CDR3 covers 15 residues. The V gene's germline CDR1 is KGHSH and CDR2 LQKENI. Trimming cost V 4 bases and J 0 bases; bases outside gene matches: 1. CDR3 bases: TGTGCCAGCTCACAGGGACAGGCAACTAATGAAAAACTGTTTTTT. It codes for CASSQGQATNEKLFF.

Many counts were recorded for this clonotype. The rearrangement uses TRBV11-2 and TRBJ1-1; 7 nucleotides align to TRBD1. The CDR3 runs 14 residues. The V segment lost 7 bases and the J segment 0 bases; nucleotides outside the gene matches: 5. Per the germline V gene, CDR1 is SGHAT and CDR2 is FQNNGV. The CDR3 region is CASTRQGMNTEAFF. The CDR3 region has the DNA TGTGCCAGCACCCGACAGGGCATGAACACTGAAGCTTTCTTT.

About this clonotype: The conserved final phenylalanine or tryptophan is absent from the CDR3, which likely points to a read error. It is unclear where the CDR3 begins or ends on the DNA, so no DNA is shown, and the CDR3 is as TCRdb lists it. CDR3: CAISERDSLYNAPRCC. The V gene is TRBV10-3, the J gene TRBJ1-6; TRBD1, the table's D call, lacks a check against the DNA. Looked up from germline, CDR1 is ENHRY and CDR2 is SYGVKD. The CDR3 numbers 16 amino acids, ends counted.

J is TRBJ1-6 and V is TRBV7-2, with D maybe TRBD1 (6 bases). Deletions cut 9 bases from V and 11 bases from J, with 23 bases between. CDR3 length: 15 amino acids. CDR1 and CDR2 (germline): SGHTA, FQGNSA. CDR3 loop: CASSPLTQGRTPLHF. The DNA for the CDR3 is TGTGCCAGTAGTCCGCTGACACAGGGAAGGACACCCCTCCACTTT. Combining the CDR3 with reference TRBV7-2 and TRBJ1-6 gives the whole variable domain GAGVSQSPSNKVTEKGKDVELRCDPISGHTALYWYRQSLGQGLEFLIYFQGNSAPDKSGLPSDRFSAERTGGSVSTLTIQRTQQEDSAVYLCASSPLTQGRTPLHFGNGTRLTVT.

The chain combines TRBV20-1 with TRBJ2-1; D ambiguous. The CDR3 spans 13 residues. V lost 6 bases and J lost 9, with 18 bases in between. Germline CDR1 DFQATT, CDR2 SNEGSKA (reference sequence). The CDR3 DNA sequence: TGCAGTGCGTTCGGACCCAAGGGCACTGAGCAGTTCTTC. It specifies CSAFGPKGTEQFF.

Here the CDR3 DNA reads TGCAGTGCCCAGAGGGATCCGGCAGGCGATGAGCAGTTCTTC. The encoded protein is CSAQRDPAGDEQFF. V and J are TRBV20-1 and TRBJ2-1; possible D gene TRBD2, 5 bases. The CDR3 is 14 residues long. Trimming shortened V by 6 bases and J by 8 bases, and 20 bases separated the two germline ends. Germline CDR1 is DFQATT and CDR2 is SNEGSKA (reference sequence).

The chain links TRBV29-1 to TRBJ2-7, with TRBD1 matching over 11 bases. The CDR3 has 14 residues. Germline CDR1 reads SQVTM; CDR2 reads ANQGSEA. The CDR3 here is CSARDRGIWSDQYF. The CDR3 bases are TGCAGTGCTAGGGACAGGGGGATTTGGAGCGACCAGTACTTC.

The rearrangement links TRBV5-5 to TRBJ2-7, with D uncertain. CDR3 length equals 14 residues. Germline assignment: CDR1 SGHKS and CDR2 YYEKEE (reference sequence). With 4 bases removed from V and 2 bases from J, the gap between germline ends came to 13 bases. The CDR3 is CASSVDGRPYEQYF. CDR3 sequence (DNA): TGTGCCAGCAGCGTGGATGGACGTCCCTACGAGCAGTACTTC.

In the case of this clonotype: The CDR3 end shows no conserved phenylalanine or tryptophan, and so a read error is likely. The limits of the CDR3 on the DNA are not certain, so only TCRdb's listed CDR3 is given. The chain carries TRBV2 and TRBJ1-6. Germline V lookup: CDR1 SNHLY, CDR2 FYNNEI. The CDR3 has 14 amino acids, counting both end residues. The CDR3 region is CASTRLGYGYTFGS.

In nucleotides, the CDR3 is TGTGCCAGCAGCTCGTCCGCTACATACCCAATGAACACTGAAGCTTTCTTT. Translating it yields CASSSSATYPMNTEAFF. The chain recombines TRBV5-4 with TRBJ1-1, with D uncertain. The CDR3 spans 17 residues. The ends were cut back, 3 bases at V and 0 bases at J, with 18 bases in the middle. Germline V CDR1 and CDR2: SGHNT, YYREEE (reference sequence).

The gene calls are TRBV5-8 and TRBJ2-7; 8 positions agree with TRBD1. Germline V gene data show CDR1 as SGHTS and CDR2 as YDEGEE. V lost 4 bases to trimming and J lost 5 bases; unmatched junction nucleotides: 2. This CDR3 is built from 12 residues. The CDR3 nucleotides are TGTGCCAGCAGCCGGACAGGGCACGAGCAGTACTTC. Encoded protein: CASSRTGHEQYF.

The chain is built from TRBV25-1 and TRBJ2-1, with D perhaps TRBD2 (6 bases). Germline CDR1 is MGHDK and CDR2 is SYGVNS. This CDR3 region has 15 residues. Trimming pared 1 base from V and 6 bases from J, leaving 13 bases between. CDR3 residues: CASSEFDSGPNEQFF. The CDR3 nucleotides read TGTGCCAGCAGTGAATTCGATAGCGGTCCCAATGAGCAGTTCTTC.

This clonotype was observed a handful of times. A junction end diverges from the germline sequence, so it may reflect a read error. This sequence joins TRBV6-6 and TRBJ1-4; 9 nucleotides agree with TRBD1. Germline V CDR1 and CDR2: MNHNY, SVGAGI (reference sequence). The length of the CDR3 is 16 residues. CDR3 amino acids: CASSAGGQGPIEKLFF. The CDR3, as DNA: TGCGCCAGCAGTGCAGGGGGACAGGGCCCTATTGAAAAACTGTTTTTT.

The chain couples TRBV15 to TRBJ2-3; weak D call: TRBD1 (6 bases). The germline V gene has CDR1 LNHNV and CDR2 YYDKDF (reference sequence). The CDR3 consists of 16 residues. The V and J ends lost 0 bases and 3 bases respectively, with 13 bases between them. In nucleotides, the CDR3 is TGTGCCACCAGCAGAGAGCGGGCAACAGGGACAGATACGCAGTATTTT. This gives the protein CATSRERATGTDTQYF.

V usage is TRBV7-3 and J usage is TRBJ1-6, with D unclear. Germline V gene data show CDR1 as SGHTA and CDR2 as FQGTGA. This CDR3 is 15 amino acids long. The V and J ends lost 4 bases and 18 bases respectively, with 25 bases between them. The CDR3 spells CASSSEQLANGSTHF. The CDR3 DNA is TGTGCCAGCAGCTCGGAACAGCTTGCGAATGGCTCCACCCACTTT.

This clonotype came up many times. The J gene is TRBJ2-7, the V gene TRBV30; 7 bases agree with TRBD1. This CDR3 spans 11 amino acids. Germline V gene sequence: CDR1 GTSNPN, CDR2 SVGIG (reference sequence). The J segment lost 4 bases and the V segment lost 5 bases, leaving 2 bases of the junction unmatched. CDR3: CAWDREYEQYF. CDR3 bases: TGTGCCTGGGACAGGGAGTACGAGCAGTACTTC.

The J gene is TRBJ1-5, the V gene TRBV6-4; D not resolved. This CDR3 spans 14 amino acids. The V gene lost 6 bases and the J gene lost 7 bases, with 16 bases spanning the gap. CDR1 is MRHNA, CDR2 SNTAGT, per germline. In DNA form, the CDR3 reads TGTGCCAGCAGGCTAGAGGCAGGCCGCCAGCCCCAGCATTTT. Protein sequence: CASRLEAGRQPQHF.

The chain couples TRBV2 to TRBJ1-2; no definite D call. The CDR3 runs to 11 residues. V shed 11 bases and J shed 7 bases, with 14 bases lying between them. Germline values: CDR1 SNHLY, CDR2 FYNNEI. CDR3 protein: CAGKLGGGYTF. The DNA for the CDR3 is TGTGCCGGCAAACTTGGTGGTGGCTACACCTTC.

About this clonotype: A junction boundary mismatches the germline segment, possibly from a read error. CDR3 nucleotide sequence: TGTGCCAGCAGCCCTAAGAGACAAGCGGGCACCCGGGATTTT. Protein sequence: CASSPKRQAGTRDF. The chain uses TRBV7-3 and TRBJ1-5; no definite D call. Germline-derived CDR1 and CDR2 are SGHTA and FQGTGA. CDR3 length: 14 residues.

This clonotype was counted many times. The chain couples TRBV6-2 or TRBV6-3 to TRBJ1-5; D call uncertain. Trimming removed 5 bases from V and 2 bases from J, with 13 bases in between. Germline lookup yields CDR1 MNHEY and CDR2 SVGEGT. CDR3 length: 15 residues. The CDR3 region is CASSRRGVGNQPQHF. The CDR3 nucleotides are TGTGCCAGCAGTCGACGGGGTGTTGGCAATCAGCCCCAGCATTTT.

Note on this clonotype: A junction boundary mismatches the germline segment, possibly from a read error. The chain uses TRBV7-8 and TRBJ2-2, with D maybe TRBD2 (5 bases). The germline V gene has CDR1 SGHVS and CDR2 FQNEAQ. This CDR3 spans 14 amino acids. CDR3 loop: CASSLRRVDGEQFF. Here the CDR3 DNA reads TGTGCCAGCAGCTTACGTCGGGTCGACGGGGAGCAGTTTTTT.

To note about this clonotype: An end of the junction differs from the germline gene, which may be a read error. V is TRBV7-2 and J is TRBJ2-7; D perhaps matches TRBD1 (7 bases). This CDR3 spans 12 amino acids. Germline V lookup: CDR1 SGHTA, CDR2 FQGNSA. The CDR3 bases are TGTGCCAGCAGCTTTGGGGGCGGCCAGGGGGACTTT. Translating it yields CASSFGGGQGDF.

Notes on this clonotype: One end of the junction varies from germline; a read error may be responsible. The V and J genes are TRBV7-2 and TRBJ1-1, with D uncertain. Germline V gene sequence: CDR1 SGHTA, CDR2 FQGNSA. The CDR3 contains 14 residues. In DNA, the CDR3 is TGTGCCAGCAGCTCAAAGCCCGGTCAGTATGTCGCTGTCTTT. It yields the protein CASSSKPGQYVAVF.

Ten or more counts support this clonotype. This chain connects TRBV19 to TRBJ2-3, with D tentatively TRBD1 (5 bases). The CDR3 contains 16 residues. Trimming pared 10 bases from V and 1 base from J, leaving 21 bases between. Per germline, CDR1 LNHDA and CDR2 SQIVND (reference sequence). CDR3 in amino acids: CATRSRVSWGTDTQYF. The CDR3 nucleotides read TGTGCCACCCGCAGCAGGGTCTCGTGGGGCACAGATACGCAGTATTTT.

The rearrangement uses TRBV10-3 and TRBJ2-3, with D tentatively TRBD2 (7 bases). Germline values: CDR1 ENHRY, CDR2 SYGVKD. The ends were cut back, 5 bases at V and 5 bases at J, with 29 bases in the middle. This CDR3 has 19 amino acids. For the CDR3, the DNA is TGTGCCATCAGTAATCCTAGCGGAGGGGGGGCTAACCGGGAAGATACGCAGTATTTT. Its translation is CAISNPSGGGANREDTQYF.

This clonotype was counted once. One junction end disagrees with the germline gene, perhaps due to a read error. V gene TRBV7-9 combines with J gene TRBJ1-6; no reliable D call. The CDR3 sequence is 14 residues long. Germline CDR1 and CDR2: SEHNR and FQNEAQ (reference sequence). CDR3 sequence reads: CASSPGLGWPTLPF. CDR3 DNA sequence: TGTGCCAGCAGCCCCGGACTAGGTTGGCCTACTCTCCCCTTT.

This clonotype was counted between two and nine times. The rearrangement uses TRBV4-3 and TRBJ1-2; unclear D gene. Deletions cut 8 bases from V and 4 bases from J, with 14 bases between. The CDR3 has 13 amino acids. CDR1 is LGHNA, CDR2 YSLEER, per germline. The CDR3 here is CASGSQSPYGYTF. Here the CDR3 DNA reads TGCGCCAGCGGCTCACAGTCGCCCTATGGCTACACCTTC.

About this clonotype: One end of the junction does not line up with germline, which may come from a read error. The V call is TRBV10-3, the J call TRBJ1-6; TRBD1 is a possible D gene (5 bases). CDR3 size: 14 residues. Germline CDR1 and CDR2: ENHRY and SYGVKD. The CDR3 protein is CATSSVGGNTPALF. CDR3 in DNA: TGTGCCACCAGTTCCGTGGGGGGGAATACTCCCGCTCTCTTT.